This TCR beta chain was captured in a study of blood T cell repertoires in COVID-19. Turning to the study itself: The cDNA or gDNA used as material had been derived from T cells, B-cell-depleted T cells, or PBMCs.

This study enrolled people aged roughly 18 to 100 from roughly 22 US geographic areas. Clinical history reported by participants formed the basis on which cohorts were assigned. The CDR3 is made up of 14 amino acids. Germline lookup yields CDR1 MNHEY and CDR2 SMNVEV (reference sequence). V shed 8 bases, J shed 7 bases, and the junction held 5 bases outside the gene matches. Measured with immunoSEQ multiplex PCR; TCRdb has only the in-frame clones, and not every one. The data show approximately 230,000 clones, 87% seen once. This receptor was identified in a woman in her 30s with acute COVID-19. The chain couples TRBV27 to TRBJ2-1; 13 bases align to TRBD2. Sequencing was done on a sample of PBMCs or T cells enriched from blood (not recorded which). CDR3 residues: CASQGLAGENEQFF. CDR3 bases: TGTGCCAGCCAAGGACTAGCGGGAGAGAATGAGCAGTTCTTC.